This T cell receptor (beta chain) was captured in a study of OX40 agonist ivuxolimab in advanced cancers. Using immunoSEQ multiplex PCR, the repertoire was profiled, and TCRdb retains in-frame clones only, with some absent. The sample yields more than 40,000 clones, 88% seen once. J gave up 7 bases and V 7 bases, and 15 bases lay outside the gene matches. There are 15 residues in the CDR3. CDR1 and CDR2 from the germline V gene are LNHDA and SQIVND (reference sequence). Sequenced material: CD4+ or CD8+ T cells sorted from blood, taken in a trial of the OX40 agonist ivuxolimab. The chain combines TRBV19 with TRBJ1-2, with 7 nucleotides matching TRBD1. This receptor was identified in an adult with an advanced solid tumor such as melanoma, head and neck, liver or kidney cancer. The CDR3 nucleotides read TGTGCCAGTAAACCCTTCCGGCGACAGGGAGGTGGCTACACCTTC. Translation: CASKPFRRQGGGYTF.